The 4 T cell receptor beta chains listed next were all sequenced from one sample in a study of blood T cell repertoires in COVID-19. Sequencing was performed with immunoSEQ multiplex PCR; in TCRdb, only in-frame clones are kept and a portion is missing. The data show about 390,000 clones, with approximately 87% seen just once and about a tenth held by the top ten. Input material: PBMCs or T cells enriched from blood (not recorded which). The receptors shown here come from a woman between 45 and 60 years old who had recovered from COVID-19.

The V and J genes are TRBV5-6 and TRBJ1-1, with 8 positions matching TRBD1. The CDR3 runs to 17 residues. V was clipped by 1 base and J by 11 bases; unmatched bases: 19. Looked up from germline, CDR1 is SGHDT and CDR2 is YYEEEE. In DNA form, the CDR3 reads TGTGCCAGCAGCTTGTTCCGGGACAGGAGGCCGGGAAGTGGGGCTTTCTTT. Protein: CASSLFRDRRPGSGAFF. The full variable domain, its missing parts supplied by reference TRBV5-6 and TRBJ1-1, is DAGVTQSPTHLIKTRGQQVTLRCSPKSGHDTVSWYQQALGQGPQFIFQYYEEEERQRGNFPDRFSGHQFPNYSSELNVNALLLGDSALYLCASSLFRDRRPGSGAFFGQGTRLTVV.

A remark on this clone: At one of its ends the junction is not consistent with the germline gene, which may arise from a read error. The chain employs TRBV19 and TRBJ1-6; unclear D gene. The CDR3 runs to 14 residues. CDR1 and CDR2 from the germline V gene are LNHDA and SQIVND (reference sequence). This CDR3 is CASSMRVPGSPLHF. The DNA for the CDR3 is TGTGCCAGCAGTATGAGGGTTCCGGGCTCACCCCTCCACTTT.

The CDR3 nucleotides are TGTGCCAGTAGTACTCAGGGTTCCACCGGGGAGCTGTTTTTT. Amino acid sequence: CASSTQGSTGELFF. This sequence joins TRBV19 and TRBJ2-2; D is perhaps TRBD1 (5 bases). Trimming removed 4 bases from V and 4 bases from J, with 10 bases in between. CDR3 length equals 14 residues. Germline CDR1 reads LNHDA; CDR2 reads SQIVND (reference sequence).

This chain links TRBV6-5 with TRBJ2-7, with D possibly TRBD1 on 6 matching bases. This CDR3 has 15 amino acids. Trimming left V 2 bases short and J 0 bases short, with 11 bases between. Germline V CDR1 and CDR2: MNHEY, SVGAGI. The CDR3, as DNA: TGTGCCAGCAGTTACGGTGGGGGCCACTCCTACGAGCAGTACTTC. As protein: CASSYGGGHSYEQYF.